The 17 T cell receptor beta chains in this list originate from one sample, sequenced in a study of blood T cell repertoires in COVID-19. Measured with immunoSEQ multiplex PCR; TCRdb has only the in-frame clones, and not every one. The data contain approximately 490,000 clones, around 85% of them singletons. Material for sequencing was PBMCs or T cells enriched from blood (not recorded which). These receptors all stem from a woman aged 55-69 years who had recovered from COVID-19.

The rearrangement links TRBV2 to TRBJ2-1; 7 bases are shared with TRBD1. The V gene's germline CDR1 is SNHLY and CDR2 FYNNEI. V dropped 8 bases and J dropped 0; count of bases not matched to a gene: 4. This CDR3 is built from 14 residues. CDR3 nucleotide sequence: TGTGCCAGCCCACAGGGGCCCTCCTACAATGAGCAGTTCTTC. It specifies CASPQGPSYNEQFF.

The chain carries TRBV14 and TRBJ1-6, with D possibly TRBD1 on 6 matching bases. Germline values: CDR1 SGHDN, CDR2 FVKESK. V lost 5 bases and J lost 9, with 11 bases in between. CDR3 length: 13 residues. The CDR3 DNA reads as TGTGCCAGCAGCACAGGGTTTGGTTCACCCCTCCACTTT. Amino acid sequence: CASSTGFGSPLHF.

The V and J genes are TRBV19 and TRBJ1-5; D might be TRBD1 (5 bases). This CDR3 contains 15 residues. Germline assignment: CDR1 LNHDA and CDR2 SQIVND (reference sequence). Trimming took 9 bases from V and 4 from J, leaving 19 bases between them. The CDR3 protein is CASSNERGLNQPQHF. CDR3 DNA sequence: TGTGCCAGCTCCAACGAAAGGGGCCTAAATCAGCCCCAGCATTTT.

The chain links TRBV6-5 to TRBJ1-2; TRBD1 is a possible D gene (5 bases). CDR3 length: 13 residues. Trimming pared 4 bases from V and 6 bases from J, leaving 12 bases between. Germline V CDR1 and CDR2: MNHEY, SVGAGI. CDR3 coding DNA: TGTGCCAGCAGTTGGGGGGGAACGGATGGCTACACCTTC. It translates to CASSWGGTDGYTF.

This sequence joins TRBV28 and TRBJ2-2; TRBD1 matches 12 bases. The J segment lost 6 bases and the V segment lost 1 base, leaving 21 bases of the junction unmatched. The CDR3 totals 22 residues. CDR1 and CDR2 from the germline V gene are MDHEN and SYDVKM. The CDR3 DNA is TGTGCCAGCAGTTTATCCCCGTGGGTCGCCGGGACAGGGGGCGTTCGGGCCGGGGAGCTGTTTTTT. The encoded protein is CASSLSPWVAGTGGVRAGELFF. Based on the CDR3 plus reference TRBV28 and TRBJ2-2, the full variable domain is DVKVTQSSRYLVKRTGEKVFLECVQDMDHENMFWYRQDPGLGLRLIYFSYDVKMKEKGDIPEGYSVSREKKERFSLILESASTNQTSMYLCASSLSPWVAGTGGVRAGELFFGEGSRLTVL.

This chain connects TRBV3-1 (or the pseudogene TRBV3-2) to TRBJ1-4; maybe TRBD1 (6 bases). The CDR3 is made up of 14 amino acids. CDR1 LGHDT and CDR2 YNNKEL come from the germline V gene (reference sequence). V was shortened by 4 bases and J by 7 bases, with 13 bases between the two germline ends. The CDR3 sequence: CASSPPGTSEKLFF. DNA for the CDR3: TGTGCCAGCAGCCCGCCCGGGACAAGTGAAAAACTGTTTTTT.

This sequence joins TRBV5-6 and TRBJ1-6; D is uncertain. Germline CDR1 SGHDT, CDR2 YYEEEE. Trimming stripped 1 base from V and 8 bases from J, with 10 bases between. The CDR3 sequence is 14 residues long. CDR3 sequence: CASSLYSRYSPLHF. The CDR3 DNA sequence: TGTGCCAGCAGCTTGTACAGTCGCTATTCACCCCTCCACTTT.

In DNA, the CDR3 is TGTGCCAGCAGCGAGGGAGGGGGGACTAGTAATACAGATACGCAGTATTTT. It is translated as CASSEGGGTSNTDTQYF. The rearrangement joins TRBV9 to TRBJ2-3; 8 nucleotides agree with TRBD2. V was clipped by 3 bases and J by 3 bases; unmatched bases: 12. The CDR3 covers 17 residues. Germline lookup yields CDR1 SGDLS and CDR2 YYNGEE.

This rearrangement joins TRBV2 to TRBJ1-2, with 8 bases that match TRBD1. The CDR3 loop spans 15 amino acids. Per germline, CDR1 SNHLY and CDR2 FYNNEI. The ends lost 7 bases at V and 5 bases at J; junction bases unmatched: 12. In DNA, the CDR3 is TGTGCCAGCACCCTTGGGACAGGTTGGGGGTATGGCTACACCTTC. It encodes CASTLGTGWGYGYTF.

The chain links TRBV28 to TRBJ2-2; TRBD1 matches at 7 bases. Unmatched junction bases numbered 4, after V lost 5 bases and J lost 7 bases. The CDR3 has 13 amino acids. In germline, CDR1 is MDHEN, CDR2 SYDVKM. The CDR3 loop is CASSVQGHGELFF. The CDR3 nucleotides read TGTGCCAGCAGTGTACAGGGGCACGGGGAGCTGTTTTTT.

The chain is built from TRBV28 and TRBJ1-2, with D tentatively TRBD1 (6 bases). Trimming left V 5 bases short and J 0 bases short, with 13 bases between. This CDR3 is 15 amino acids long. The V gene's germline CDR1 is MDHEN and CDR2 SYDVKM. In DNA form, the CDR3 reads TGTGCCAGCAGTCTCCACAGGGTGGCTAACTATGGCTACACCTTC. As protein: CASSLHRVANYGYTF.

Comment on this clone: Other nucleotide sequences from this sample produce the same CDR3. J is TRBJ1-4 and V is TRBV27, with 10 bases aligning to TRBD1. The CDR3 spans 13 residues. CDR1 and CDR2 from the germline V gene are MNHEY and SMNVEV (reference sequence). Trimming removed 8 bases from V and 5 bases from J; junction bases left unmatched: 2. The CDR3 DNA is TGTGCCAGCCGGACAGGGGGGAATGAAAAACTGTTTTTT. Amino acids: CASRTGGNEKLFF.

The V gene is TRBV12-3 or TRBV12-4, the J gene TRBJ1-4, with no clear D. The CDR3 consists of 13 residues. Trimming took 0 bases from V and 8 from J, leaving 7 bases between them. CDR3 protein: CASSLAPTEKLFF. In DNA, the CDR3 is TGTGCCAGCAGTTTAGCGCCTACCGAAAAACTGTTTTTT.

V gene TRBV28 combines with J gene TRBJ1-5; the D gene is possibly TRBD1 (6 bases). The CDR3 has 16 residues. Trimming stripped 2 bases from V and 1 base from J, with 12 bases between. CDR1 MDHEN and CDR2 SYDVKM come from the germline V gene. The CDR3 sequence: CASSLQGGVSNQPQHF. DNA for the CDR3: TGTGCCAGCAGTTTACAAGGGGGAGTGAGCAATCAGCCCCAGCATTTT. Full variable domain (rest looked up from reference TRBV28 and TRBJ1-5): DVKVTQSSRYLVKRTGEKVFLECVQDMDHENMFWYRQDPGLGLRLIYFSYDVKMKEKGDIPEGYSVSREKKERFSLILESASTNQTSMYLCASSLQGGVSNQPQHFGDGTRLSIL.

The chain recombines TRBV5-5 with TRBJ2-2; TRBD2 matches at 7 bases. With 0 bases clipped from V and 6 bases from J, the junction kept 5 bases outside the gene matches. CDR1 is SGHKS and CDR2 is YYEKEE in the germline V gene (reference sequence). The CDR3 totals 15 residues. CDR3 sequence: CASSLERGEAGELFF. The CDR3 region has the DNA TGTGCCAGCAGCTTGGAGCGGGGAGAGGCCGGGGAGCTGTTTTTT.

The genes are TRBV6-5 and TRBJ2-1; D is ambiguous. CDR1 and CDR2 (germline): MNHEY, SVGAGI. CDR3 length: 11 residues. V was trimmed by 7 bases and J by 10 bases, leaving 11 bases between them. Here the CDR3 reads CASTSLWEQFF. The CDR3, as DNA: TGTGCCAGCACCTCACTCTGGGAGCAGTTCTTC.

CDR3: CASSFGLAGESDTQYF. The DNA of the CDR3 is TGTGCCAGCAGTTTCGGACTAGCGGGGGAGTCAGATACGCAGTATTTT. The chain links TRBV27 to TRBJ2-3; 13 bases match TRBD2. From germline, CDR1 is MNHEY and CDR2 SMNVEV (reference sequence). CDR3 length: 16 residues. V was pared by 3 bases and J by 4 bases, with 4 bases of the junction left unmatched.